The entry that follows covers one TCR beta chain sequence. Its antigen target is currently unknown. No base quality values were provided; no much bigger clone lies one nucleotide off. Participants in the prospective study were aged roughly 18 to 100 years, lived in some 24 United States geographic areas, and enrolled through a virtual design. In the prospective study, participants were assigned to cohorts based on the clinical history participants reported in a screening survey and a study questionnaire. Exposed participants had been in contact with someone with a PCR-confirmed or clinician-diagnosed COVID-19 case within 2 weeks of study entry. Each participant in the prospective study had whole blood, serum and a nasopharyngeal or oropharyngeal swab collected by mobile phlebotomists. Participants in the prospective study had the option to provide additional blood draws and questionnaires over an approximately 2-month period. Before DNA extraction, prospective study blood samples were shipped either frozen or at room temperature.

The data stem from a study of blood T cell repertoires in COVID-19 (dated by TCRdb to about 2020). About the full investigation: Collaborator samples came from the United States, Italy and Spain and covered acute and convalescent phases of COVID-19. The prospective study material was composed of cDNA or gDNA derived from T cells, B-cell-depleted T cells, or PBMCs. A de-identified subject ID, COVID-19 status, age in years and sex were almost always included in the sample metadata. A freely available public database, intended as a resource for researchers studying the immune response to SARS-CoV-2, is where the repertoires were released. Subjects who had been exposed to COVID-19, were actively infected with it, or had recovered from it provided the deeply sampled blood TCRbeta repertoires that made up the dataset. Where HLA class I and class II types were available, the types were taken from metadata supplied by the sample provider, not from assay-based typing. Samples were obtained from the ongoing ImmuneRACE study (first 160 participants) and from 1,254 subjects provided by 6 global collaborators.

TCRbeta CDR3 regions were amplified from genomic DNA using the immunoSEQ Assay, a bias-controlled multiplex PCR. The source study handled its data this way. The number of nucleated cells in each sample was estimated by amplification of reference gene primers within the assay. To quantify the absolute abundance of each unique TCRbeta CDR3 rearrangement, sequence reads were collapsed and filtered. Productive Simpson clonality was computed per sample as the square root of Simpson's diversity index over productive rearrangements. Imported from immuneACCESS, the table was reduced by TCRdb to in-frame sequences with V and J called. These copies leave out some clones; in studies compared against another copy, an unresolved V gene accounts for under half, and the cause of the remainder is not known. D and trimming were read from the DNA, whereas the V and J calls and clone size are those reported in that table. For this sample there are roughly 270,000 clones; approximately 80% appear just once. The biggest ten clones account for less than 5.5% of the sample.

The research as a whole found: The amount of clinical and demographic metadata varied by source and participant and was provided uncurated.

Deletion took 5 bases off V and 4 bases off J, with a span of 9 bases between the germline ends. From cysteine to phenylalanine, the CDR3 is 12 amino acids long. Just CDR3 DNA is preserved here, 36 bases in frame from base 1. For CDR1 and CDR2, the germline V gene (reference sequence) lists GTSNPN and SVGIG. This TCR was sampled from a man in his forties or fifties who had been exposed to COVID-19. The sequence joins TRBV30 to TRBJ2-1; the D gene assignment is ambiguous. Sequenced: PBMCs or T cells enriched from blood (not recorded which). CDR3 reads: CAWWSGYNEQFF. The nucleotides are TGTGCCTGGTGGTCAGGATACAATGAGCAGTTCTTC.